This T cell receptor (beta chain) was captured by sequencing in a study of molecular identifiers for immune sequencing clone quantification. Study details: Replicates partitioned RNA from around 18,000 or 91,000 naive CD8 cells into five parts, sequencing four. Study results and caveats: Over 97% of CMV-specific effector molecules, but under 1% of naive ones, were in clones above 20 copies.

TCRdb processed the PCR reads anew with MiXCR; each CDR3 protein has one entry. The sample yields some 590,000 distinct CDR3 sequences, around 25% seen once. The table lists this clonotype with a few counts. The target antigen is unknown. The sequenced material came from naive CD8+ T cells from blood, with Jurkat cell RNA spiked in. The subset was: FACS-sorted CD8+CD4-CCR7+CD45RA+ naive T cells. The TCR originated in a human donor in good health. Some libraries in this study had Jurkat cell RNA spiked in.

The CDR3 is CASSEFDGSNQPQHF. For the CDR3, the DNA is TGTGCCAGCAGTGAATTCGACGGATCCAATCAGCCCCAGCATTTT. The chain links TRBV2 to TRBJ1-5; no clear D gene. The CDR3 extends over 15 amino acids. The germline V gene has CDR1 SNHLY and CDR2 FYNNEI. V was clipped by 2 bases and J by 3 bases, with 11 bases between them.